This entry is about one TCR beta chain. This sample is part of a study of blood T cell repertoires in COVID-19. The germline gives CDR1 MDHEN, CDR2 SYDVKM. The CDR3 contains 15 residues. The V segment lost 10 bases and the J segment 8 bases; nucleotides outside the gene matches: 15. Profiled with immunoSEQ multiplex PCR; TCRdb holds only in-frame clones, not every one. This sample carries 250,000 to 350,000 clones, around 84% of them seen once, and the ten largest clones take more than 1.1%. The rearrangement uses TRBV28 and TRBJ2-1, with 9 bases matching TRBD2. Sequenced material: peripheral blood. The receptor was derived from a human donor with COVID-19, enrolled during active disease. The donor label of this sample is uncertain. CDR3 nucleotides: TGTGCCAACAGCCGGACTAGCGTAGGAGCGGATGAGCAGTTCTTC. Protein product: CANSRTSVGADEQFF.